This TCR beta chain was sequenced during a study of shared clonotypes between healthy human individuals. Turning to this clone: No antigen is known for it.

Overall study findings and caveats: Across a handful of donors, naive CD4 shared 5% to 6%, naive CD8 3.5% to 4%, memory CD4 over 2%, memory CD8 0.4%. Read depth was anticipated to influence clonotype sharing among donors. The study generally estimated greater richness for naive than memory subsets.

The CDR3 has 15 residues. Germline CDR1 and CDR2: MDHEN and SYDVKM. V was cut by 7 bases and J by 4 bases, with 17 bases left in between. Every subset's genomic DNA went evenly onto several immunoSEQ plates. Sequenced by immunoSEQ multiplex PCR; TCRdb stores in-frame clones only, minus some. The sample includes 2 million to 3 million clones, roughly 92% of them seen just once. Sequences were obtained from naive CD4+ T cells sorted from blood. Subset in this sample: CD45RA+ positively selected. This TCR was sampled from a man younger than 35 in good health. The chain links TRBV28 to TRBJ1-5, with a tentative D call TRBD1 (5 bases). The CDR3 DNA reads TGTGCCAGCACCCGGGGGGGGTTGGGGAATCAGCCCCAGCATTTT. Translation: CASTRGGLGNQPQHF.